The 29 T cell receptor beta chains presented below share a single source sample, sequenced in a study of sequential checkpoint blockade in melanoma. Here immunoSEQ multiplex PCR was the method, and the copy in TCRdb shows in-frame clones only, minus some. Of approximately 19,000 clones in the sample, more than 65% are singletons; the top ten hold about 4.9%. Indicated treatment: randomized to nivolumab then ipilimumab (arm A) or the reverse (arm B). Here the sequenced sample was tumor tissue (inferred from file names), taken from a patient given nivolumab and ipilimumab in sequence. These receptors were obtained from a human donor with melanoma.

This chain connects TRBV18 to TRBJ1-2; D not certain. V was trimmed by 3 bases and J by 8 bases, leaving 13 bases between them. This CDR3 spans 13 amino acids. Germline CDR1 and CDR2: KGHSH and LQKENI. CDR3 nucleotide sequence: TGTGCCAGCTCACCCGCGAAAGGTAACGGCTACACCTTC. It yields the protein CASSPAKGNGYTF.

The chain is built from TRBV7-7 and TRBJ1-3; D perhaps matches TRBD1 (5 bases). This CDR3 is built from 14 residues. Trimming pared 5 bases from V and 2 bases from J, leaving 10 bases between. Germline V gene sequence: CDR1 SSHAT, CDR2 FNYEAQ (reference sequence). The CDR3 nucleotides read TGTGCCAGCAGCGTAGAAGGGGCTGGAAACACCATATATTTT. Its protein product is CASSVEGAGNTIYF.

This clone was counted a single time. The DNA is omitted, as the CDR3 cannot be located on it reliably, and the CDR3 follows TCRdb's listing. V gene TRBV7-5 combines with J gene TRBJ1-4. TRBV7-5 is a documented pseudogene. The CDR3 spans 17 amino acids, including both terminal residues. Here the CDR3 reads CASSHDVGWGASEKLFF.

V is TRBV19 and J is TRBJ2-7, with TRBD2 identical over 10 bases. Germline CDR1 is LNHDA and CDR2 is SQIVND (reference sequence). V gave up 3 bases and J gave up 4 bases; unmatched junction bases: 3. The CDR3 is 14 amino acids. In DNA, the CDR3 is TGTGCCAGTAGTATGAGCGGGGGGGCTTACGAGCAGTACTTC. This gives the protein CASSMSGGAYEQYF.

The chain recombines TRBV28 with TRBJ2-4, with TRBD1 matching over 9 bases. CDR3 length: 13 residues. V shed 5 bases, J shed 8 bases, and the junction held 4 bases outside the gene matches. Germline V gene lookup returns CDR1 MDHEN and CDR2 SYDVKM. The CDR3 sequence is CASSIGQGHIQYF. CDR3 in DNA: TGTGCCAGCAGTATCGGACAGGGGCACATTCAGTACTTC.

The chain combines TRBV19 with TRBJ1-6, with unresolved D. V lost 6 bases, J lost 4 bases, and 4 bases lay in between. CDR1 is LNHDA and CDR2 is SQIVND in the germline V gene (reference sequence). This CDR3 spans 12 amino acids. The CDR3: CASSRYNSPLHF. The DNA of the CDR3 is TGTGCCAGTAGCCGATATAATTCACCCCTCCACTTT.

The chain is built from TRBV30 and TRBJ2-5; TRBD1 agrees at 8 bases. CDR1 is GTSNPN and CDR2 is SVGIG in the germline V gene (reference sequence). V lost 7 bases, J lost 5 bases, and 18 bases stayed unmatched. The CDR3 is 16 amino acids. The CDR3 loop reads CALSLEVQGAWETQYF. DNA of the CDR3: TGTGCCTTAAGCTTGGAAGTCCAGGGGGCCTGGGAGACCCAGTACTTC.

The CDR3 is CAIDTLDGYTF. The CDR3 region has the DNA TGTGCCATCGACACGTTAGATGGCTACACCTTC. This chain uses TRBV12-5 with TRBJ1-2; D is uncertain. The germline V gene encodes CDR1 LGHNT and CDR2 FRNRAP. The CDR3 spans 11 residues.

This chain connects TRBV11-1 to TRBJ1-3; TRBD1 matches 8 bases. This CDR3 has 15 residues. With V trimmed by 5 bases and J by 3 bases, 6 bases remained unmatched. Germline V CDR1 and CDR2: SGHAT, FQDESV (reference sequence). CDR3 region: CASSSRGLYGNTIYF. CDR3 sequence (DNA): TGTGCCAGCAGCAGCAGGGGGCTATATGGAAACACCATATATTTT.

This clone was recorded a few times. The sequenced fragment ends 1 residue before the CDR3 boundary, so the rest is inferred from the germline J gene. J is TRBJ2-1 and V is TRBV11-3, with 8 bases that match TRBD1. The germline CDR1 and CDR2 sequences are SGHNT and YENEEA. The CDR3 is 15 residues long. J gave up 0 bases and V 4 bases, and 2 bases lay outside the gene matches. The CDR3 here is CASSSDRGSYNEQFF. CDR3 DNA (partial): TGTGCCAGCAGCTCAGACAGGGGCTCCTACAATGAGCAGTTC.

This clone was counted between two and nine times. The V call is TRBV25-1, the J call TRBJ2-1; a possible D gene is TRBD1 (6 bases). Looked up from germline, CDR1 is MGHDK and CDR2 is SYGVNS. Trimming shortened V by 4 bases and J by 2 bases, and 15 bases separated the two germline ends. There are 16 residues in the CDR3. This chain's CDR3 is CASSVDQGTAYNEQFF. CDR3 nucleotides: TGTGCCAGCAGTGTCGACCAGGGGACCGCCTACAATGAGCAGTTCTTC.

This rearrangement joins TRBV14 to TRBJ1-4, with D possibly TRBD1 on 6 matching bases. Looked up from germline, CDR1 is SGHDN and CDR2 is FVKESK. V lost 4 bases and J lost 7, with 13 bases in between. This CDR3 is built from 14 residues. CDR3 coding DNA: TGTGCCAGCAGCCGGGACATAGGCGGTGAAAAACTGTTTTTT. It codes for CASSRDIGGEKLFF. Full variable domain (remainder filled in from reference TRBV14 and TRBJ1-4): EAGVTQFPSHSVIEKGQTVTLRCDPISGHDNLYWYRRVMGKEIKFLLHFVKESKQDESGMPNNRFLAERTGGTYSTLKVQPAELEDSGVYFCASSRDIGGEKLFFGSGTQLSVL.

This clone showed up just once. At one boundary the junction diverges from the germline segment, which might be a read error. The chain has TRBV7-6 and TRBJ2-2; TRBD1 agrees at 9 bases. Germline V gives CDR1 SGHVS, CDR2 FNYEAQ. The length of the CDR3 is 15 residues. The CDR3 reads CASSPGTGNAGELFF. The CDR3 coding sequence is TGTGCTAGCAGCCCTGGGACAGGGAATGCCGGGGAGCTGTTTTTT.

This clone was observed a few times. The chain recombines TRBV4-1 with TRBJ1-5; no clear D gene. CDR3 length: 13 residues. In germline, CDR1 is MGHRA, CDR2 YSYEKL. V lost 0 bases, J lost 7 bases, and 7 bases lay in between. CDR3 loop: CASSQEIRQPQHF. The CDR3 region has the DNA TGCGCCAGCAGCCAAGAAATCCGCCAGCCCCAGCATTTT.

This chain connects TRBV4-1 to TRBJ2-7; D might be TRBD1 or TRBD2, each matching 5 bases. The germline V and J ends were trimmed by 3 bases and 2 bases, with 11 bases remaining between them. Per germline, CDR1 MGHRA and CDR2 YSYEKL. This CDR3 region has 14 residues. The CDR3 spells CASSHPGTPYEQYF. The CDR3 DNA follows: TGCGCCAGCAGCCACCCCGGGACGCCCTACGAGCAGTACTTC.

This chain connects TRBV11-3 to TRBJ2-3; 14 bases agree with TRBD2. Germline V gene lookup returns CDR1 SGHNT and CDR2 YENEEA. Trimming cost V 5 bases and J 8 bases; bases outside gene matches: 9. This CDR3 spans 16 amino acids. The CDR3 DNA sequence: TGTGCCAGCAGCCCGGGACTAGCGGGAGCGATGGGTACGCAGTATTTT. It codes for CASSPGLAGAMGTQYF.

The chain is built from TRBV19 and TRBJ2-6; 9 nucleotides align to TRBD1. This CDR3 has 15 residues. Trimming took 7 bases from V and 0 from J; bases not matched to a gene: 1. Germline CDR1 LNHDA, CDR2 SQIVND (reference sequence). In DNA, the CDR3 is TGTGCCAGTAAGACAGGGGGCTCTGGGGCCAACGTCCTGACTTTC. Translating it yields CASKTGGSGANVLTF.

J is TRBJ2-5 and V is TRBV7-8; tentative D call: TRBD1 (6 bases). V gave up 3 bases and J gave up 4 bases, with 9 bases separating them. Germline values: CDR1 SGHVS, CDR2 FQNEAQ. This CDR3 is 13 amino acids long. CDR3 sequence (DNA): TGTGCCAGCAGCTTCTCCAGGGGAGAGACCCAGTACTTC. This encodes CASSFSRGETQYF.

J is TRBJ2-7 and V is TRBV7-7; 8 positions agree with TRBD1. V dropped 4 bases and J dropped 6; count of bases not matched to a gene: 8. CDR3 length equals 14 residues. The germline CDR1 and CDR2 sequences are SSHAT and FNYEAQ (reference sequence). The CDR3 DNA sequence: TGTGCCAGCAGCTCGACAGGGGTAACGGGCGAGCAGTACTTC. It specifies CASSSTGVTGEQYF.

The chain recombines TRBV18 with TRBJ1-5, with 7 positions matching TRBD1. CDR3 length equals 15 residues. Germline trimming cut 3 bases from V and 1 base from J; bases unmatched to any gene: 3. CDR1 and CDR2 (germline): KGHSH, LQKENI. This CDR3 is CASSPQGVSNQPQHF. DNA of the CDR3: TGTGCCAGCTCACCCCAGGGGGTGAGCAATCAGCCCCAGCATTTT.

CDR3 DNA sequence: TGTGCCAGCAGCTTAGACGGGGGAAATGAAAAACTGTTTTTT. This encodes CASSLDGGNEKLFF. The V gene is TRBV13, the J gene TRBJ1-4; TRBD1 might be the D (5 bases). CDR1 and CDR2 (germline): PRHDT, FYEKMQ (reference sequence). Trimming took off 1 base at V and 5 bases at J, with 8 bases between the two ends. This CDR3 comprises 14 residues.

The genes are TRBV6-8 and TRBJ1-5; 7 nucleotides match TRBD1. V was pared by 7 bases and J by 4 bases, with 10 bases of the junction left unmatched. CDR1 is MNHGY and CDR2 is SAAAGT in the germline V gene. The CDR3 runs 15 residues. CDR3 protein: CASTIIGGMNQPQHF. The CDR3 DNA sequence: TGTGCCAGCACCATAATAGGGGGCATGAATCAGCCCCAGCATTTT.

J is TRBJ2-5 and V is TRBV9, with D possibly being TRBD1 (6 bases). This CDR3 is 14 amino acids long. Looked up from germline, CDR1 is SGDLS and CDR2 is YYNGEE. The V end lost 4 bases, the J end lost 1 base, and 11 bases lay between the germline ends. CDR3 in amino acids: CASSSGQIQETQYF. The CDR3 DNA sequence: TGTGCCAGCAGCTCCGGACAGATCCAAGAGACCCAGTACTTC.

This chain uses TRBV6-4 with TRBJ1-6, with D perhaps TRBD1 (5 bases). The CDR3 spans 15 residues. CDR1 and CDR2 from the germline V gene are MRHNA and SNTAGT. V lost 3 bases and J 6 bases, leaving 12 bases between the germline ends. The CDR3 bases are TGTGCCAGCAGTGAAGCGTGGGGCCCTAATTCACCCCTCCACTTT. Its protein product is CASSEAWGPNSPLHF.

Here the CDR3 reads CASTVGGGQSYNEQFF. The CDR3 DNA reads TGCGCCAGCACCGTCGGCGGTGGGCAAAGTTACAATGAGCAGTTCTTC. V gene TRBV5-1 combines with J gene TRBJ2-1; D is unresolved. The CDR3 spans 16 residues. CDR1 and CDR2 from the germline V gene are SGHRS and YFSETQ. Trimming took 6 bases from V and 4 from J, leaving 20 bases between them.

This chain joins TRBV19 and TRBJ2-3; D uncertain. Germline V gene sequence: CDR1 LNHDA, CDR2 SQIVND (reference sequence). The CDR3 extends over 16 amino acids. The V gene lost 1 base and the J gene lost 0 bases, with 11 bases spanning the gap. The CDR3 sequence is CASSIGAGPSTDTQYF. CDR3 nucleotide sequence: TGTGCCAGTAGTATAGGGGCAGGTCCTAGCACAGATACGCAGTATTTT.

V is TRBV6-7 and J is TRBJ2-3; D not certain. TRBV6-7 belongs to the ORF category, with a function that is uncertain. The CDR3 runs to 13 residues. Trimming took 6 bases from V and 6 from J, leaving 13 bases between them. The CDR3 DNA follows: TGTGCCAGCAGCTCCGGACCCGCGGATACGCAGTATTTT. Its translation: CASSSGPADTQYF.

This clone was counted once. This chain joins TRBV30 and TRBJ1-1, with no clear D. V shed 3 bases and J shed 0 bases, with 5 bases lying between them. The CDR3 has 12 amino acids. Germline lookup yields CDR1 GTSNPN and CDR2 SVGIG (reference sequence). As DNA, the CDR3 is TGTGCCTGGAGCGATGTGAACACTGAAGCTTTCTTT. It yields the protein CAWSDVNTEAFF. The full variable domain, its missing parts supplied by reference TRBV30 and TRBJ1-1, is SQTIHQWPATLVQPVGSPLSLECTVEGTSNPNLYWYRQAAGRGLQLLFYSVGIGQISSEVPQNLSASRPQDRQFILSSKKLLLSDSGFYLCAWSDVNTEAFFGQGTRLTVV.

The chain recombines TRBV11-3 with TRBJ1-1; 7 bases line up with TRBD1. Germline CDR1 reads SGHNT; CDR2 reads YENEEA. This CDR3 is built from 15 residues. Germline trimming cut 5 bases from V and 4 bases from J; bases unmatched to any gene: 10. This chain's CDR3 is CASSPRWQGVTEAFF. CDR3 in DNA: TGTGCCAGCAGCCCCCGTTGGCAGGGGGTCACTGAAGCTTTCTTT.